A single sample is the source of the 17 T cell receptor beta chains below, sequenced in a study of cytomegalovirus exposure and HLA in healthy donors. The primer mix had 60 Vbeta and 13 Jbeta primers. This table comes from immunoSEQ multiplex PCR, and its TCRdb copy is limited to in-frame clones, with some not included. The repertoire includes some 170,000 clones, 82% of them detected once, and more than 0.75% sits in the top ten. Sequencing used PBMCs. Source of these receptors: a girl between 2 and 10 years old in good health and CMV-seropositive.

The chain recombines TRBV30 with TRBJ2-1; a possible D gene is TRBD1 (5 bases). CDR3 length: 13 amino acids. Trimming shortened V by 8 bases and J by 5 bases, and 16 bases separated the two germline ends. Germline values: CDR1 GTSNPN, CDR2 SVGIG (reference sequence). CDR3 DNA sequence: TGTGCCGGACATCGGAGCCAAAACAATGAGCAGTTCTTC. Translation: CAGHRSQNNEQFF.

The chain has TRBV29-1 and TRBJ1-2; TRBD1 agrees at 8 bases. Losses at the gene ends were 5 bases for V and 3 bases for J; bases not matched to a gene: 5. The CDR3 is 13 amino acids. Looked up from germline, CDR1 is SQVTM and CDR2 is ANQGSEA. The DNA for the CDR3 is TGCAGCGTTCCAGGGGGCGTCTACTATGGCTACACCTTC. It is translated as CSVPGGVYYGYTF.

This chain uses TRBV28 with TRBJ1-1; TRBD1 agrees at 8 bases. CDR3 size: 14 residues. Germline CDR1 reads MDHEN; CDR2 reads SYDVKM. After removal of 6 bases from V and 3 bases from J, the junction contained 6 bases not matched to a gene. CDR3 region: CASRIQGAYTEAFF. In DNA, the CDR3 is TGTGCCAGCAGAATCCAGGGGGCTTACACTGAAGCTTTCTTT.

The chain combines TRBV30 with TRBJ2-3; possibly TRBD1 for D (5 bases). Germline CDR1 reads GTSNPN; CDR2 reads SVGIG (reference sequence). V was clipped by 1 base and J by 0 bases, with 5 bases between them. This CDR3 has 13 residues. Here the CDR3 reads CAWSGQSTDTQYF. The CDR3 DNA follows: TGTGCCTGGAGTGGACAGAGCACAGATACGCAGTATTTT.

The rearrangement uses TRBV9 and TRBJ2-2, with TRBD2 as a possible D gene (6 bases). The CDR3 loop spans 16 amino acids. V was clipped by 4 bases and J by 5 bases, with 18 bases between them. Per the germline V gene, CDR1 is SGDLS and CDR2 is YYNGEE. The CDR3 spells CASSPQRRAQTGELFF. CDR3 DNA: TGTGCCAGCAGCCCTCAGAGGAGGGCCCAAACCGGGGAGCTGTTTTTT.

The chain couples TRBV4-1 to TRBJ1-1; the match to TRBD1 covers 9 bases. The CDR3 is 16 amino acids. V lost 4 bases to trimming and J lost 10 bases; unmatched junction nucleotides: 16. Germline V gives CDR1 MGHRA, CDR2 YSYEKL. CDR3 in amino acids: CASSLSRPGQGLGAFF. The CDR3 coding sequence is TGCGCCAGCAGCCTTTCGCGACCGGGACAGGGATTGGGAGCTTTCTTT.

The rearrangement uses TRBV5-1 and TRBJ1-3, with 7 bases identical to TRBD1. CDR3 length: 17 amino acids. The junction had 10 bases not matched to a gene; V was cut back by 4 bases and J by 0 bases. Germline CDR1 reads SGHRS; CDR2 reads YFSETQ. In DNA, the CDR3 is TGCGCCAGCAGCCCAGGGGGGAGTATGAACTCTGGAAACACCATATATTTT. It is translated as CASSPGGSMNSGNTIYF.

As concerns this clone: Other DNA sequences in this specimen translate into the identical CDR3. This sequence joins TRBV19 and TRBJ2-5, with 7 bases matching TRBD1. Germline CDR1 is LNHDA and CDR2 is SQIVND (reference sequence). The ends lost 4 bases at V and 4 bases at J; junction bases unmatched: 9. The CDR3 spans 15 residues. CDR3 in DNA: TGTGCCAGTAGTAGTTCGACAGGGTGGGGAGAGACCCAGTACTTC. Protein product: CASSSSTGWGETQYF. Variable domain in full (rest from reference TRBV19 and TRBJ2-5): DGGITQSPKYLFRKEGQNVTLSCEQNLNHDAMYWYRQDPGQGLRLIYYSQIVNDFQKGDIAEGYSVSREKKESFPLTVTSAQKNPTAFYLCASSSSTGWGETQYFGPGTRLLVL.

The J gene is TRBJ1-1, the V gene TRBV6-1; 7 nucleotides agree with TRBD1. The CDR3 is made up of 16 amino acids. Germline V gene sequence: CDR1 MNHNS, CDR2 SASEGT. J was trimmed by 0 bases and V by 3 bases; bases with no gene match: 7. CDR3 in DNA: TGTGCCAGCAGTGACGACAGGGCGTCTGTGAACACTGAAGCTTTCTTT. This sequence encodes CASSDDRASVNTEAFF.

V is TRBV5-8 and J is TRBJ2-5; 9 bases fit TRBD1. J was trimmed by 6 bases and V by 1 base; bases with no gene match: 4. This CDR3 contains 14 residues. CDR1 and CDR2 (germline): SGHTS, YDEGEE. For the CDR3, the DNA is TGTGCCAGCAGCTTGACAGGGGGCGTGAAGACCCAGTACTTC. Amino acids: CASSLTGGVKTQYF. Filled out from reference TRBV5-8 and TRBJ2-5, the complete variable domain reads EAGVTQSPTHLIKTRGQQATLRCSPISGHTSVYWYQQALGLGLQFLLWYDEGEERNRGNFPPRFSGRQFPNYSSELNVNALELEDSALYLCASSLTGGVKTQYFGPGTRLLVL.

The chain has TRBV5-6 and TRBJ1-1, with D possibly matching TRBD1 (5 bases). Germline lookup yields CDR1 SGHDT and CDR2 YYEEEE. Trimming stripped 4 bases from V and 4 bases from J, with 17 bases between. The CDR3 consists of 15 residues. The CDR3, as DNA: TGTGCCAGCAGCCCAGGCGGGGGTATTGGCACTGAAGCTTTCTTT. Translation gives CASSPGGGIGTEAFF.

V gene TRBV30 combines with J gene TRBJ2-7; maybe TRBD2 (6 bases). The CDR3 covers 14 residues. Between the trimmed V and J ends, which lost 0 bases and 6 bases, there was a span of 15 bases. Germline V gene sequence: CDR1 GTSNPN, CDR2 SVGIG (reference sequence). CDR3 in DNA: TGTGCCTGGAGTGTACGGAGTCAGGGAGGCGAGCAGTACTTC. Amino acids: CAWSVRSQGGEQYF.

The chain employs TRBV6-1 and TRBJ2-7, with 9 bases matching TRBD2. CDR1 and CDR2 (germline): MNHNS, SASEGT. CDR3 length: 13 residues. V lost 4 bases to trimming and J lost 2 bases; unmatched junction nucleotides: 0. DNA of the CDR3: TGTGCCAGCAGTGGACTAGCGGCCTACGAGCAGTACTTC. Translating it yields CASSGLAAYEQYF.

CDR3 amino acids: CASSLGGRGGGKLFF. The CDR3 DNA is TGTGCCAGCAGCTTAGGCGGACGGGGAGGTGGAAAACTGTTTTTT. The chain couples TRBV7-9 to TRBJ1-4; D remains unclear. The CDR3 is 15 residues long. The germline CDR1 and CDR2 sequences are SEHNR and FQNEAQ (reference sequence). Trimming removed 1 base from V and 10 bases from J, with 16 bases in between.

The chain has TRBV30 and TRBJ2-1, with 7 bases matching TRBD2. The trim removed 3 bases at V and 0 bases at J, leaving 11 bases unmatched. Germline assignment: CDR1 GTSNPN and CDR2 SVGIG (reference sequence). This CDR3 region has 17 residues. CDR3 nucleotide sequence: TGTGCCTGGAGGTTGCTAGCGGCCCGGAGCTCCTACAATGAGCAGTTCTTC. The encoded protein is CAWRLLAARSSYNEQFF.

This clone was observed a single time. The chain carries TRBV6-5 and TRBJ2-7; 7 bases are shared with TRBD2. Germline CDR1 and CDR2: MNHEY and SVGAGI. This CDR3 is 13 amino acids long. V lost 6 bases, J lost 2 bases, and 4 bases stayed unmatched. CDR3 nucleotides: TGTGCCAGCAGCACTAGCGCTACCTACGAGCAGTACTTC. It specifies CASSTSATYEQYF.

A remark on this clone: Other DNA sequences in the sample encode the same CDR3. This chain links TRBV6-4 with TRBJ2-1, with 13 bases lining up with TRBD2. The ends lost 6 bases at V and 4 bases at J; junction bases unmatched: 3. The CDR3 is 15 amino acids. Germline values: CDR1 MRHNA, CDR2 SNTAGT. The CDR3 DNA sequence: TGTGCCAGCAGCGAGGGACTAGCGGGATACAATGAGCAGTTCTTC. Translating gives CASSEGLAGYNEQFF.